The TCR beta chain described here comes from a study of cytotoxic CD8 clonotypes in ibrutinib-treated CLL. This clone turned up a few times. Germline V CDR1 and CDR2: GTSNPN, SVGIG (reference sequence). This CDR3 is 15 amino acids long. The V and J ends lost 3 bases and 2 bases, in that order; junction bases with no gene match: 5. TCRdb's copy holds only in-frame clones and misses some; the assay was immunoSEQ multiplex PCR. The sample consists of about 140,000 clones, 70% to 80% of them appearing once. The TCR originated in a human donor with chronic lymphocytic leukemia. Sequences were derived from PBMCs, sampled after 12 months of ibrutinib treatment. The rearrangement joins TRBV30 to TRBJ1-5; TRBD1 matches at 9 bases. The DNA for the CDR3 is TGTGCCTGGAGCGAGGACAGGGGAGGCAATCAGCCCCAGCATTTT. Encoded protein: CAWSEDRGGNQPQHF.